A single sample gave rise to the 10 T cell receptor beta chains below, sequenced in a study of patients and donors after allogeneic stem cell transplantation. In TCRdb, the RT-PCR reads were re-called with MiXCR into one record per CDR3 protein. The sample holds fewer than 250,000 distinct CDR3 sequences; less than 15% are singletons and the top ten take 11%. Sequenced: blood, either unsorted or a sorted T cell fraction (not recorded which). Every receptor here comes from a human donor who was either an allogeneic HSCT recipient or a stem cell or donor lymphocyte infusion donor (not recorded which). It is not recorded whose cells these are; they may come from a transplant donor.

Many counts were recorded for this clonotype. This chain joins TRBV4-3 and TRBJ2-3, with D unresolved. The CDR3 runs 13 residues. Germline V gene sequence: CDR1 LGHNA, CDR2 YSLEER. Between the trimmed V and J ends, which lost 3 bases and 7 bases, there was a span of 11 bases. In DNA form, the CDR3 reads TGCGCCAGCAGCCAGGCCCTGAGAAATACGCAGTATTTT. The encoded protein is CASSQALRNTQYF.

The J gene is TRBJ2-2, the V gene TRBV7-3; D is unclear. V was clipped by 1 base and J by 6 bases, with 3 bases between them. CDR3 length: 12 amino acids. The germline CDR1 and CDR2 sequences are SGHTA and FQGTGA. CDR3: CASSLISGELFF. The CDR3 coding sequence is TGTGCCAGCAGCTTAATCTCCGGGGAGCTGTTTTTT. Full variable domain (outside the CDR3, taken from reference TRBV7-3 and TRBJ2-2): GAGVSQTPSNKVTEKGKYVELRCDPISGHTALYWYRQSLGQGPEFLIYFQGTGAADDSGLPNDRFFAVRPEGSVSTLKIQRTERGDSAVYLCASSLISGELFFGEGSRLTVL.

This clonotype appeared many times. Written as DNA, the CDR3 is TGCAGTGCTGGCCCGTGGAGCGGGGGGGACAATGAGCAGTTCTTC. This sequence encodes CSAGPWSGGDNEQFF. V is TRBV20-1 and J is TRBJ2-1; the match to TRBD2 covers 10 bases. V lost 5 bases, J lost 5 bases, and 9 bases stayed unmatched. Germline V gives CDR1 DFQATT, CDR2 SNEGSKA (reference sequence). The CDR3 length is 15 residues.

The chain carries TRBV20-1 and TRBJ1-5, with TRBD1 matching over 8 bases. This CDR3 is built from 18 residues. Germline V gives CDR1 DFQATT, CDR2 SNEGSKA (reference sequence). V shed 3 bases, J shed 6 bases, and the junction held 19 bases outside the gene matches. DNA for the CDR3: TGCAGTGCTAGGGGTTCCAGGACAGGGCCCTCAATCACTCAGCCCCAGCATTTT. It specifies CSARGSRTGPSITQPQHF.

The chain is built from TRBV20-1 and TRBJ1-1; 9 bases are shared with TRBD1. CDR1 DFQATT and CDR2 SNEGSKA come from the germline V gene (reference sequence). The ends lost 5 bases at V and 7 bases at J; junction bases unmatched: 8. This CDR3 has 13 residues. The CDR3 reads CSALGQGGYEAFF. CDR3 DNA: TGCAGTGCTCTGGGACAGGGTGGATATGAAGCTTTCTTT.

The genes are TRBV7-3 and TRBJ2-3; D is possibly TRBD2 (5 bases). Germline lookup yields CDR1 SGHTA and CDR2 FQGTGA. The CDR3 loop spans 12 amino acids. The germline V and J ends were trimmed by 5 bases and 14 bases, with 17 bases remaining between them. The CDR3 sequence: CASSRDAGGLYF. The CDR3 DNA reads TGTGCCAGCAGCCGAGACGCTGGAGGCTTGTATTTT.

The rearrangement joins TRBV19 to TRBJ2-1, with 13 bases matching TRBD2. The CDR3 is 13 amino acids. The germline CDR1 and CDR2 sequences are LNHDA and SQIVND (reference sequence). The ends lost 8 bases at V and 8 bases at J; junction bases unmatched: 3. The CDR3 DNA sequence: TGTGCCAGTGAGGGACTAGCGGGGTATGAGCAGTTCTTC. Amino acid sequence: CASEGLAGYEQFF.

This clonotype was counted a few times. The V call is TRBV3-1, the J call TRBJ1-5; the match to TRBD1 covers 9 bases. CDR3 size: 15 residues. Germline trimming cut 6 bases from V and 11 bases from J; bases unmatched to any gene: 14. Germline V gene lookup returns CDR1 LGHDT and CDR2 YNNKEL (reference sequence). Here the CDR3 DNA reads TGTGCCAGCAGTCCTCGGGGGACAGGGTTCGGAGCCCAGCATTTT. Translated: CASSPRGTGFGAQHF.

The J gene is TRBJ2-3, the V gene TRBV7-3, with a weak D call TRBD1 (5 bases). CDR3 length: 15 residues. Trimming took 0 bases from V and 2 from J, leaving 9 bases between them. The germline CDR1 and CDR2 sequences are SGHTA and FQGTGA. Here the CDR3 reads CASSLTDRDTDTQYF. CDR3 bases: TGTGCCAGCAGCTTAACTGACAGAGACACAGATACGCAGTATTTT.

V is TRBV29-1 and J is TRBJ1-2, with D possibly TRBD1 on 5 matching bases. Per the germline V gene, CDR1 is SQVTM and CDR2 is ANQGSEA. V was pared by 0 bases and J by 2 bases, with 7 bases between. The CDR3 covers 13 residues. Here the CDR3 DNA reads TGCAGCGTTGAAGACGAGGGGAACTATGGCTACACCTTC. Residues: CSVEDEGNYGYTF.